This TCR beta chain was captured in a study of cytomegalovirus exposure and HLA in healthy donors (dated by TCRdb to the late 2010s). A note on the overall study: In an earlier analysis of roughly 590 of the donors, approximately 260 Gb of sequence data and some 120 million unique TCR beta sequences from roughly 180 million T cells were reported. The T cell repertoires of around 670 subjects were profiled by immunosequencing and related to cytomegalovirus serostatus. Besides the first cohort of around 670 subjects, a separate validation cohort made up of 120 or so different subjects was used. Across some 400 genotyped donors of the cohort, an average of roughly 250,000 unique TCR beta nucleotide sequences per donor were sequenced, and 15% to 20% of those sequences were non-productive. Both class I and class II loci were covered by HLA typing, at four-digit resolution. An earlier analysis of approximately 500 of the donors applied high-throughput TCR beta sequencing to assess whether each TCR beta V gene segment acted as functional or pseudogenic. To study patterns of TCR occurrence, a later analysis re-analyzed previously published TCR beta repertoires from around 700 donors and added high-resolution HLA genotyping. Donor age, sex, ethnicity and CMV serostatus were collected together with the repertoire data. A later genetic analysis took genome-wide SNP genotypes for 398 of the 666 donors and used that subset as a discovery cohort. The study aimed to test whether signatures of past pathogen exposure could be identified by cataloging public T cell receptors. Among the 398 genotyped donors, roughly 80% belonged to the genetic ancestry cluster associated with self-reported Caucasian donors. Because of strong linkage in the cohort, four or five DR-DQ haplotypes were treated as single units for association and clustering. All discovery cohort repertoires had been generated on a single sequencing platform. The study combined high-throughput TCR immunosequencing, statistical association of individual TCRs with disease status, and machine learning to predict cytomegalovirus infection status. In the later analysis, no new phenotypic data were used to find candidate immune exposures; instead, reliance was placed on TCR beta sequences and their occurrence across donors. The number of donors typed differed by locus, with about 629-640 for A, B, C, DRB1 and DQB1, roughly 520 for DQA1, about 610 for DPA1, and approximately 470 for DPB1. An early release covering roughly 640 HLA-typed donors comprised about 290 gigabases of sequencing data and roughly 85 million unique TCR sequences.

Points the paper makes about the study in general: The cohort was sequenced for TCR beta chains only, and without alpha or paired-chain data the features that could be detected were limited. According to a later analysis, TCR association rates differed among HLA loci, with DRB1 alleles showing the most associated TCRs and HLA-C alleles showing the fewest. In vitro tests confirmed that a few of the cytomegalovirus-associated TCR beta chains recognize cytomegalovirus antigens. It was suggested by the authors that the approach could potentially be generalized to other disease states and immunological phenotypes. Compared with the approximately 670-donor mean, donors in an Asian-associated ancestry cluster had fewer N-insertions in productive TCRs, according to a later genetic analysis. CMV serostatus was the only immune exposure information available for the cohort. In an earlier analysis of fewer than 750 of the donors, most TCR beta V segments were observed in productive rearrangements about 87% or about 30% of the time, broadly matching IMGT annotations. Sequencing depth was assumed to be roughly uniform across donors in the presence/absence analyses, though that assumption may not hold. An association between a missense DCLRE1C variant and V-gene and J-gene trimming of TCR beta chains was found in a later genetic analysis and replicated in an independent cohort. Correlated functional status among segregating V segments might reflect linkage disequilibrium, but an unknown experimental factor could not be ruled out. Several of the top co-occurrence clusters appeared to be linked to parvovirus B19, influenza, CMV and Epstein-Barr virus, according to a later analysis. A further reported finding was that TCR beta sequences accurately predicted the HLA-A and HLA-B alleles for most subjects in the first cohort. Because HLA typing was unavailable for some donors at each locus, only the typed subset was used in association tests. In a later analysis, HLA-associated TCR beta chains showed more clonal expansion and lower generation probabilities than non-associated chains that were equally common. Cytomegalovirus status was reported to be diagnosed by the classifier with high specificity and sensitivity in both the original and validation cohorts. The study listed 150 to 200 TCR beta chains as associated with cytomegalovirus. Most TCR sequences were observed very rarely across donors, whereas some public TCRs were present in many individuals. Most CMV-associated TCR beta chains appeared to be HLA-restricted in a later analysis, and the HLA associations seemed to be driven largely by CMV exposure. A cluster of highly shared sequence variants was judged likely to represent a technical artifact of the sequencing pipeline. Assigning TCR associations to individual alleles was difficult when HLA alleles, especially DR and DQ, strongly co-occurred. A later analysis associated about 16,000 TCR beta sequences with specific HLA alleles at a false discovery rate of 0.05. The earlier analysis of fewer than 750 of the donors excluded some 15 rarely observed V segments, including chromosome 9 orphons, because counts were too low.

The library was made by the immunoSEQ multiplex PCR assay. A mixture of 60 forward primers for TCR Vbeta segments and 13 reverse primers for TCR Jbeta segments was used in the multiplex PCR. The CDR3 region of rearranged TCR beta genes was amplified from genomic DNA with a multiplex PCR assay. The amplified TCR beta libraries were sequenced on the Illumina HiSeq System as 87-base-pair reads. On the study's bioinformatics: A later analysis counted approximately 76 million unique TCR beta chains across the 640 or so repertoires, and roughly 11 million of these chains were shared by at least two donors. Raw reads were error-corrected and collapsed into unique sequences with a nearest-neighbor algorithm that merged closely related sequences to remove PCR and sequencing errors. V, D and J gene segments were assigned by aligning CDR3 sequences to IMGT reference sequences. For a sequence to be retained, a match of at least six nucleotides was required to both a V gene segment and a J gene segment. Rearrangements were classified as productive when the CDR3 lacked stop codons and remained in frame with V and J, and all other rearrangements were classified as non-productive. CDR3 was defined according to IMGT convention as the region running from the second conserved V-encoded cysteine to the conserved J-encoded phenylalanine. In an earlier analysis of around 640 of the donors, sequences lacking an unambiguous match to a single V gene segment were excluded. In an earlier analysis of 587 of the donors, V segments were called functional above 56.7% productive rearrangements and were called segregating when the between-donor standard deviation exceeded 5%. To diagnose cytomegalovirus status from the catalog of TCR beta chain sequences, a statistical classification framework was built. V and J gene assignment, in a later analysis, came from comparing TCR nucleotide sequences with IMGT/GENE-DB human TR gene sequences. The TCRdist pipeline was used in a later analysis to assign CDR3 sequences and most-parsimonious VDJ recombination scenarios. In a later analysis, each TCR beta chain was defined by its CDR3 amino acid sequence together with its V-gene family, and reads lacking a unique V-gene family were excluded. In a later analysis, a few hundred highly shared, low-generation-probability nucleotide sequences were removed to address suspected cross-contamination and a sequencing artifact. In a later analysis, a clonal expansion index was calculated for each public chain from normalized within-repertoire ranks of inferred template counts. In a later analysis, generation probabilities were computed using a VDJ recombination model fitted to out-of-frame rearrangements, and the results were checked against IGoR. A later analysis scored TCR-TCR, TCR-HLA and TCR-CMV co-occurrence with hypergeometric tests, applying a repertoire-size bias correction to TCR pairs. To estimate false discovery rates, a later analysis permuted the HLA or CMV assignments 20 times. A later analysis grouped co-occurring TCRs with DBSCAN, adding TCRdist sequence similarity when clustering within HLA-allele-positive subsets. Repertoires with fewer than 30,000 or more than 120,000 public chains were left out of co-occurrence clustering, as were about 5 repertoires with anomalous nucleotide sharing. The table was pulled from immuneACCESS by TCRdb, which kept in-frame rearrangements only. Such tables lose some clones; where checked, under half of the loss comes from unresolved V genes, and the rest has no known cause. The V and J calls and clone size come from that table; D and trimming were worked out from the DNA. The sample has more than 150,000 clones on record, around 80% of them singletons. The ten biggest clones cover around 1.6% of the sample.

In its sample, this clone was seen a few times. Its antigen remains undetermined. Base-call qualities are not available, and no considerably larger clone is one nucleotide away. The cohort consisted of some 730 healthy bone marrow donors. Cohort members were all nominally healthy when sampled, although unrecorded immune exposures were likely present. The donor tested CMV seronegative and was one of the 352 seronegative cohort members. Each donor provided a peripheral blood sample, and peripheral blood mononuclear cells were used for TCR beta sequencing. The Qiagen DNeasy Blood Extraction Kit was used to extract genomic DNA from the blood cell samples. The sequence came from a man aged 18 to 30 in good health and CMV-seronegative. Sequenced input: PBMCs.

This receptor has the CDR3 CASSEALAGGTEAFF. The nucleotide sequence is TGTGCCAGCAGTGAAGCGCTTGCAGGGGGAACTGAAGCTTTCTTT. The chain links TRBV2 with TRBJ1-1, with 7 junctional bases fitting TRBD1. The CDR3, cysteine through phenylalanine, is 15 amino acids long. CDR3 DNA only is kept here, 45 bases in frame from base 1. Compared with germline, V lacks 0 bases and J lacks 5 bases; bases without a gene match: 6. CDR1 and CDR2, looked up from the germline V gene, are SNHLY and FYNNEI.